The next 31 T cell receptor beta chains were all read from a single sample in a study of T cell clonotyping in hematopoietic cell transplantation. Sequencing used immunoSEQ multiplex PCR; TCRdb keeps in-frame clones, though not all of them. The top ten hold approximately 5.9% of the sample, which has about 3,500 clones, about 70% seen once. This specimen consisted of peripheral blood mononuclear cells, obtained 30 days after allogeneic stem cell transplant. These receptors were taken from a male patient between 40 and 49 years old who had an allogeneic stem cell transplant from an unrelated donor, so the T cells may come from the graft donor. Some clones in this sample may be carry-over from other donors' samples.

This clone has only a few counts. The CDR3 nucleotides are TGTGCCAGCAGCCCACTACTGATATCTCCACCGGGAGGGGAGACCCAGTACTTC. This gives the protein CASSPLLISPPGGETQYF. This rearrangement joins TRBV4-2 to TRBJ2-5; 8 bases fit TRBD2. After removal of 4 bases from V and 5 bases from J, the junction contained 18 bases not matched to a gene. The length of the CDR3 is 18 residues. Germline loops: CDR1 LGHNA, CDR2 YNFKEQ.

This clone turned up a few times. The rearrangement uses TRBV5-1 and TRBJ2-1; no clear D. Trimming shortened V by 0 bases and J by 7 bases, and 2 bases separated the two germline ends. CDR1 and CDR2 from the germline V gene are SGHRS and YFSETQ. The CDR3 covers 11 residues. The CDR3 DNA reads TGCGCCAGCAGCTTGGCAAATGAGCAGTTCTTC. It specifies CASSLANEQFF.

This chain joins TRBV5-1 and TRBJ1-1; TRBD1 matches at 8 bases. Germline V gives CDR1 SGHRS, CDR2 YFSETQ. The V segment lost 0 bases and the J segment 5 bases; nucleotides outside the gene matches: 3. The CDR3 loop spans 14 amino acids. CDR3 region: CASSLDRGGTEAFF. The CDR3, as DNA: TGCGCCAGCAGCTTGGACAGGGGGGGAACTGAAGCTTTCTTT.

The gene calls are TRBV28 and TRBJ1-1; TRBD1 aligns across 7 bases. Germline CDR1 is MDHEN and CDR2 is SYDVKM. The CDR3 has 14 residues. Trimming took 2 bases from V and 1 from J; bases not matched to a gene: 1. CDR3 residues: CASSLPGGNTEAFF. CDR3 nucleotide sequence: TGTGCCAGCAGTTTACCAGGGGGGAACACTGAAGCTTTCTTT.

The gene calls are TRBV18 and TRBJ2-5; D could derive from TRBD1 or TRBD2 (5 bases each). Germline V CDR1 and CDR2: KGHSH, LQKENI. V dropped 2 bases and J dropped 3 bases, with 10 bases sitting between them. The CDR3 is 14 residues long. CDR3 residues: CASSPTGPKETQYF. CDR3 nucleotide sequence: TGTGCCAGCTCACCAACGGGGCCGAAAGAGACCCAGTACTTC. The full variable domain, completed using reference TRBV18 and TRBJ2-5, is NAGVMQNPRHLVRRRGQEARLRCSPMKGHSHVYWYRQLPEEGLKFMVYLQKENIIDESGMPKERFSAEFPKEGPSILRIQQVVRGDSAAYFCASSPTGPKETQYFGPGTRLLVL.

The chain links TRBV27 to TRBJ1-5, with TRBD1 matching over 8 bases. V lost 5 bases and J lost 7; bases outside the gene matches: 7. CDR3 length: 14 amino acids. The germline V gene encodes CDR1 MNHEY and CDR2 SMNVEV (reference sequence). The CDR3 reads CASSVAGGLQPQHF. CDR3 in DNA: TGTGCCAGCAGTGTGGCAGGGGGCTTGCAGCCCCAGCATTTT.

This clone came up once. The rearrangement links TRBV4-1 to TRBJ1-1, with 9 bases fitting TRBD1. V trimming: 1 base; J trimming: 5 bases; junction bases outside the gene matches: 5. The CDR3 consists of 15 residues. In germline, CDR1 is MGHRA, CDR2 YSYEKL. The DNA for the CDR3 is TGCGCCAGCAGCCAAGCTCACAGGGGGCGGACTGAAGCTTTCTTT. Translating gives CASSQAHRGRTEAFF.

The CDR3 DNA sequence: TGCGCCAGCAGCCGAGTGGTGACAGGGTCAGGAAACACCATATATTTT. It yields the protein CASSRVVTGSGNTIYF. V and J are TRBV4-3 and TRBJ1-3; 7 positions match TRBD1. The CDR3 consists of 16 residues. V was pared by 4 bases and J by 4 bases, with 10 bases of the junction left unmatched. The V gene's germline CDR1 is LGHNA and CDR2 YSLEER.

The chain is built from TRBV19 and TRBJ1-1, with D possibly matching TRBD1 (6 bases). Trimming pared 3 bases from V and 4 bases from J, leaving 9 bases between. The CDR3 length is 13 residues. CDR1 LNHDA and CDR2 SQIVND come from the germline V gene (reference sequence). The CDR3 region is CASSIGRGTEAFF. The CDR3 nucleotides are TGTGCCAGTAGTATCGGCAGGGGCACTGAAGCTTTCTTT.

The chain uses TRBV14 and TRBJ1-6; perhaps TRBD1 as D (6 bases). The V end was cut by 2 bases, the J end by 5 bases, with 19 bases between. CDR1 and CDR2 (germline): SGHDN, FVKESK. CDR3 length: 18 amino acids. The CDR3 reads CASSQRDRGAFHNSPLHF. CDR3 nucleotides: TGTGCCAGCAGCCAAAGGGATCGGGGGGCCTTCCATAATTCACCCCTCCACTTT.

The V and J genes are TRBV5-1 and TRBJ2-1, with D possibly TRBD2 on 6 matching bases. Germline V gives CDR1 SGHRS, CDR2 YFSETQ. The length of the CDR3 is 12 residues. The V end lost 7 bases, the J end lost 3 bases, and 8 bases lay between the germline ends. DNA for the CDR3: TGCGCCAGCGGAGGGAACTACAATGAGCAGTTCTTC. This sequence encodes CASGGNYNEQFF.

This rearrangement joins TRBV14 to TRBJ1-6; no firm D call. Looked up from germline, CDR1 is SGHDN and CDR2 is FVKESK. This CDR3 spans 16 amino acids. Trimming removed 0 bases from V and 8 bases from J, with 14 bases in between. CDR3 protein: CASSQDPYNSYSPLHF. CDR3 DNA sequence: TGTGCCAGCAGCCAAGATCCCTATAACAGTTATTCACCCCTCCACTTT. Full variable domain (outside the CDR3, taken from reference TRBV14 and TRBJ1-6): EAGVTQFPSHSVIEKGQTVTLRCDPISGHDNLYWYRRVMGKEIKFLLHFVKESKQDESGMPNNRFLAERTGGTYSTLKVQPAELEDSGVYFCASSQDPYNSYSPLHFGNGTRLTVT.

This clone came up a few times. The chain uses TRBV6-5 and TRBJ1-1; D is perhaps TRBD1 (6 bases). Trimming took off 11 bases at V and 3 bases at J, with 16 bases between the two ends. CDR3 size: 13 residues. The V gene's germline CDR1 is MNHEY and CDR2 SVGAGI. The CDR3 DNA is TGTGCCTCATCCAGGGGTGAGGACACTGAAGCTTTCTTT. It is translated as CASSRGEDTEAFF.

The J gene is TRBJ1-6, the V gene TRBV21-1. TRBV21-1 is recorded as a pseudogene. The CDR3 is made up of 16 amino acids. CDR3 sequence (DNA): TGTGCCAGCAGCAAGCCTGGTAGGTCCTATAATTCACCCCTCCACTTT. Translating it yields CASSKPGRSYNSPLHF.

This clone appeared a few times. The rearrangement joins TRBV13 to TRBJ2-1; TRBD2 is a possible D gene (6 bases). Germline CDR1 reads PRHDT; CDR2 reads FYEKMQ (reference sequence). CDR3 length: 16 amino acids. Trimming left V 4 bases short and J 0 bases short, with 13 bases between. In DNA form, the CDR3 reads TGTGCCAGCAGCTATGGGGGGAAGAGCTCCTACAATGAGCAGTTCTTC. Its translation is CASSYGGKSSYNEQFF.

J is TRBJ2-7 and V is TRBV2, with a weak D call TRBD1 (5 bases). The CDR3 sequence is 12 residues long. Trimming removed 5 bases at V and 6 bases at J, with 11 bases between. Germline CDR1 is SNHLY and CDR2 is FYNNEI. CDR3 sequence: CASSKGYSEQYF. CDR3 DNA: TGTGCCAGCAGTAAGGGGTATAGCGAGCAGTACTTC. Combining the CDR3 with reference TRBV2 and TRBJ2-7 gives the whole variable domain EPEVTQTPSHQVTQMGQEVILRCVPISNHLYFYWYRQILGQKVEFLVSFYNNEISEKSEIFDDQFSVERPDGSNFTLKIRSTKLEDSAMYFCASSKGYSEQYFGPGTRLTVT.

This clone has only a few counts. The gene calls are TRBV7-2 and TRBJ1-2; 10 bases agree with TRBD1. The CDR3 totals 15 residues. Germline CDR1 and CDR2: SGHTA and FQGNSA. Losses at the gene ends were 4 bases for V and 5 bases for J; bases not matched to a gene: 7. The CDR3 DNA is TGTGCCAGCAGCTCGAACTCGGGACAGGGGTATGGCTACACCTTC. As protein: CASSSNSGQGYGYTF.

The V gene is TRBV28, the J gene TRBJ1-2; D possibly corresponds to TRBD1 (6 bases). The CDR3 extends over 14 amino acids. V shed 3 bases and J shed 2 bases, with 10 bases lying between them. CDR1 is MDHEN and CDR2 is SYDVKM in the germline V gene. The CDR3 sequence is CASSFTGRNYGYTF. For the CDR3, the DNA is TGTGCCAGCAGTTTTACAGGGAGAAACTATGGCTACACCTTC.

This clone was observed a single time. The chain is built from TRBV4-3 and TRBJ2-7; D unresolved. Germline V gene lookup returns CDR1 LGHNA and CDR2 YSLEER. Trimming took 1 base from V and 0 from J, leaving 10 bases between them. This CDR3 has 15 amino acids. This CDR3 is CASSQGAAHSYEQYF. The CDR3 DNA sequence: TGCGCCAGCAGCCAAGGGGCAGCCCACTCCTACGAGCAGTACTTC.

V and J are TRBV27 and TRBJ1-2; a possible D gene is TRBD1 (5 bases). CDR3 length: 12 residues. Trimming took 4 bases from V and 8 from J, leaving 11 bases between them. From germline, CDR1 is MNHEY and CDR2 SMNVEV (reference sequence). The CDR3 sequence: CASSSRGMGYTF. As DNA, the CDR3 is TGTGCCAGCAGTTCTAGGGGTATGGGCTACACCTTC.

The chain has TRBV30 and TRBJ1-3; D is undetermined. The CDR3 runs to 15 residues. V was shortened by 6 bases and J by 0 bases, with 15 bases between the two germline ends. Germline V gene lookup returns CDR1 GTSNPN and CDR2 SVGIG (reference sequence). The CDR3 DNA sequence: TGTGCCTGCACCATCGGACTAGTCTCTGGAAACACCATATATTTT. Protein: CACTIGLVSGNTIYF.

V usage is TRBV11-3 and J usage is TRBJ1-3, with D uncertain. V was clipped by 5 bases and J by 1 base, with 12 bases between them. CDR1 and CDR2 (germline): SGHNT, YENEEA. This CDR3 region has 15 residues. In DNA, the CDR3 is TGTGCCAGCAGCCAAAACCCGGGGTCTGGAAACACCATATATTTT. Translation gives CASSQNPGSGNTIYF. Supplemented by reference TRBV11-3 and TRBJ1-3, the full variable domain reads EAGVVQSPRYKIIEKKQPVAFWCNPISGHNTLYWYLQNLGQGPELLIRYENEEAVDDSQLPKDRFSAERLKGVDSTLKIQPAELGDSAVYLCASSQNPGSGNTIYFGEGSWLTVV.

The rearrangement uses TRBV7-9 and TRBJ2-5; D is undetermined. Trimming took 7 bases from V and 1 from J, leaving 13 bases between them. The CDR3 has 14 amino acids. Germline values: CDR1 SEHNR, CDR2 FQNEAQ (reference sequence). CDR3: CASTVRSTQETQYF. As DNA, the CDR3 is TGTGCCAGCACGGTTAGGTCAACCCAAGAGACCCAGTACTTC.

This chain links TRBV28 with TRBJ1-1; weak D call: TRBD1 (6 bases). The CDR3 is 16 residues long. Germline-derived CDR1 and CDR2 are MDHEN and SYDVKM. V dropped 4 bases and J dropped 4 bases, with 19 bases sitting between them. The CDR3 loop is CASSSSLQGESTEAFF. Written as DNA, the CDR3 is TGTGCCAGCAGTTCGTCCTTACAGGGTGAGAGCACTGAAGCTTTCTTT.

The CDR3 region has the DNA TGTGCCAGCAGCGACACCGGGACAGGGAACACTGAAGCTTTCTTT. Translated, it gives CASSDTGTGNTEAFF. The chain carries TRBV6-4 and TRBJ1-1; TRBD1 matches at 8 bases. The CDR3 consists of 15 residues. Germline V CDR1 and CDR2: MRHNA, SNTAGT. With 6 bases clipped from V and 1 base from J, the junction kept 7 bases outside the gene matches.

This clone was counted a few times. The chain links TRBV19 to TRBJ1-2; no reliable D call. Germline CDR1 LNHDA, CDR2 SQIVND (reference sequence). V lost 7 bases, J lost 5 bases, and 14 bases lay in between. This CDR3 comprises 13 residues. CDR3 in DNA: TGTGCCAGTACCTCCATCCGTATATATGGCTACACCTTC. Translation gives CASTSIRIYGYTF.

The chain employs TRBV5-4 and TRBJ2-4; D unclear. Trimming shortened V by 0 bases and J by 5 bases, and 12 bases separated the two germline ends. There are 15 residues in the CDR3. Germline V lookup: CDR1 SGHNT, CDR2 YYREEE (reference sequence). CDR3 nucleotide sequence: TGTGCCAGCAGCTTGGCCGGGTGGGCCCAAAACATTCAGTACTTC. Translating it yields CASSLAGWAQNIQYF. Based on the CDR3 plus reference TRBV5-4 and TRBJ2-4, the full variable domain is ETGVTQSPTHLIKTRGQQVTLRCSSQSGHNTVSWYQQALGQGPQFIFQYYREEENGRGNFPPRFSGLQFPNYSSELNVNALELDDSALYLCASSLAGWAQNIQYFGAGTRLSVL.

CDR3 sequence: CASSYDGPPNYEQYF. CDR3 nucleotides: TGTGCCAGCAGTTACGATGGGCCCCCGAACTACGAGCAGTACTTC. The J gene is TRBJ2-7, the V gene TRBV6-5; no firm D call. Germline CDR1 and CDR2: MNHEY and SVGAGI. Trimming shortened V by 2 bases and J by 3 bases, and 14 bases separated the two germline ends. This CDR3 has 15 residues.

V and J are TRBV4-1 and TRBJ1-4; 10 nucleotides align to TRBD1. The CDR3 covers 14 residues. J lost 8 bases, V lost 4 bases, and 4 bases had no gene match. Germline assignment: CDR1 MGHRA and CDR2 YSYEKL. CDR3 DNA sequence: TGCGCCAGCAGCCGAGGACAGGGGGAAGAAAAACTGTTTTTT. Encoded protein: CASSRGQGEEKLFF.

The genes are TRBV4-1 and TRBJ1-4, with 9 bases aligning to TRBD1. The V and J ends lost 0 bases and 7 bases, in that order; junction bases with no gene match: 6. This CDR3 is 16 amino acids long. Germline V gene sequence: CDR1 MGHRA, CDR2 YSYEKL. This chain's CDR3 is CASSQESGQGGEKLFF. The CDR3 DNA reads as TGCGCCAGCAGCCAAGAATCGGGACAGGGTGGTGAAAAACTGTTTTTT.

This clone was picked up a small number of times. The rearrangement uses TRBV4-1 and TRBJ2-7; D may correspond to TRBD1 or TRBD2 (5 bases each). Germline V lookup: CDR1 MGHRA, CDR2 YSYEKL. V dropped 1 base and J dropped 6 bases, with 10 bases sitting between them. This CDR3 is 13 amino acids long. In DNA, the CDR3 is TGCGCCAGCAGCCAAGGTCAGGGAGCCGAGCAGTACTTC. Translated: CASSQGQGAEQYF.